Below, one TCR beta chain is given with its context. Its target antigen remains unknown. The input lacks base qualities; no much larger clone sits a single base away. Trimming removed 1 base from V and 10 bases from J, leaving 17 bases between the germline ends. The germline V gene supplies CDR1 SGHVS and CDR2 FQNEAQ. Reading from cysteine to phenylalanine, the CDR3 counts 16 amino acids. CDR3 DNA only is kept here, 48 bases in frame from base 1. The CDR3 regions of human TCRbeta chains were analyzed by immunosequencing. The authors' analysis ran thus. TCRs in the repertoires were matched against a reference library of SARS-CoV-2-specific TCRs that had been generated with the MIRA antigen-specificity platform. Breadth was defined as the fraction of unique TCRs that were SARS-CoV-2-associated, and depth was defined as the fraction of total T cells that were SARS-CoV-2-associated. Each spike-specific TCR was assigned to its reactive spike region and to a CD4 or CD8 class using the MIRA data. Log10-transformed breadth and depth values were compared by one-way ANOVA with Sidak's multiple comparisons tests. TCRdb re-hosts the immuneACCESS table, in-frame sequences only. Its copies lack some clones; in the studies checked, an unresolved V gene accounts for under half of them, and the cause for the rest is not known. D and trimming come from the DNA, and the V and J calls and clone size come from that table. The sample has 90,000 to 120,000 clones on record, approximately 90% of them singletons. The ten largest clones take up 4.8% of the sample.

This sample stems from a study of T cell responses to AZD1222 COVID-19 vaccine (dated by TCRdb to about 2021). With respect to the entire study: TCR sequencing covered fewer than 250 trial participants: around 210 given two doses of AZD1222 and 26 given two doses of MenACWY control vaccine. Trial participants were enrolled by age into subgroups of 18-55, 56-69 and 70-plus years, and 148, 28 and 57 TCR-sequenced participants, respectively, were included in these subgroups. What the research found in general, with its limitations: Spike-specific TCR breadth and depth rose significantly after two AZD1222 doses compared with day 0 and with MenACWY recipients. Participants were mostly white British and included more females than males, and it was suggested by the authors that clonal diversity may have been underestimated. In the small 56-69-year group, the increase in depth fell short of significance, most likely because of low power. Conclusions about previously exposed vaccinees were limited because only six AZD1222 recipients were SARS-CoV-2 seropositive at baseline. No day 14 peak-response samples were available, so repertoires were characterized only after the peak T cell response. CD4 TCRs associated with the vaccine covered the entire spike protein, and the dominant responses were in regions 160-218 and 743-854. Reportedly, close to half of the unique spike-specific TCRs recognized epitopes lying outside the regions that are mutated in the B.1.351 and B.1.1.7 variants.

The label giving this sample's time point can be read as: about 28 days (+/-7) after the second vaccine dose. AZD1222 recipients with second doses at about 4 weeks or about 12 weeks were pooled, because spike-specific TCR depth and breadth did not differ between schedules. Vaccinee samples came from UK trials COV001 and COV002, including a single-blind randomized controlled phase 2/3 trial of AZD1222 (ChAdOx1 nCoV-19) in healthy adults. Trial participant PBMC samples were collected at day 0 and day 28 after the second dose for TCRbeta chain sequencing. The source was peripheral blood, collected 28 days after the second AZD1222 dose. The TCR sequence derives from an adult who received the AZD1222 COVID-19 vaccine. The rearranged segments are TRBV7-8 and TRBJ1-6; the D region possibly corresponds to TRBD1 (5 bases align). The nucleotide sequence is given as TGTGCCAGCAGCTTAGGACGGTCAGGGCTAGGGTCACCCCTCCACTTT. This is translated as CASSLGRSGLGSPLHF.